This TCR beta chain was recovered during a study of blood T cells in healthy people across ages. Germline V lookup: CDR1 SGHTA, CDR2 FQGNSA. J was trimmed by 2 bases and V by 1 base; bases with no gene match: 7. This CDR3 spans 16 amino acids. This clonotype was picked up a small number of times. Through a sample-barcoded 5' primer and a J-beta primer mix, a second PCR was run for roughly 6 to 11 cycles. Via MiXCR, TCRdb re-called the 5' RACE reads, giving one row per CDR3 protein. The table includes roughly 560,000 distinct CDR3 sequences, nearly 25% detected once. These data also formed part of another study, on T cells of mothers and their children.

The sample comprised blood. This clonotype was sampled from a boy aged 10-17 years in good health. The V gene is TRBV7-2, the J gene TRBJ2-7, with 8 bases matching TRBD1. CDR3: CASSLGAGGAPYEQYF. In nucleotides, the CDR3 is TGTGCCAGCAGCTTAGGGGCAGGGGGCGCTCCCTACGAGCAGTACTTC.